This T cell receptor beta chain was documented in a study of regulatory T cells in long-lasting Graves disease. Whole-study results and caveats: TCR diversity was lower in persistent than newly diagnosed Graves' disease.

CDR3-region Arm-PCR and iRepertoire HTBI primers produced the TCR beta libraries. TCRdb re-analysed the multiplex PCR reads in MiXCR, keeping a single row per CDR3 protein. The table lists roughly 420,000 distinct CDR3 sequences, roughly 15% of them singletons. The CDR3 contains 11 residues. The germline gives CDR1 MNHEY, CDR2 SMNVEV (reference sequence). V lost 5 bases to trimming and J lost 9 bases; unmatched junction nucleotides: 4. Time point denoted: newly diagnosed GD, antithyroid drugs for less than 3 months. The TCR library was prepared using RNA isolated from PBMCs. Guidelines of the American Thyroid Association were used to diagnose Graves' disease. This clonotype appeared a few times. Its antigen is unidentified. These data also featured in a second study, about T cells in Graves' hyperthyroidism and ophthalmopathy. This second study says: A set of HTBI primers served as the primers for a first-round RT-PCR of the TCR CDR3. Blood also showed most of the thyroid clonotypes that were expanded above 0.001.

The chain couples TRBV27 to TRBJ2-7; 7 bases are shared with TRBD1. The TCR comes from a woman in her forties or fifties with Graves disease. The specimen comprised peripheral blood mononuclear cells (PBMCs), sampled at new diagnosis, from a patient treated with antithyroid drugs. The CDR3 nucleotides read TGTGCCAGCAGTACTCACAGGGGGCAGTACTTC. Encoded protein: CASSTHRGQYF.